A single sample is the source of the 29 T cell receptor beta chains below, sequenced in a study of T cell repertoires in cytomegalovirus infection. TCRdb re-called the reads with MiXCR, one entry per CDR3 protein. The data contain 510,000 or so distinct CDR3 sequences, 26% of them seen just once; the ten biggest clones take up around 14%. The source material was PBMCs. The receptors derive from a human donor in good health (CMV status not recorded). Some clones in this sample may be carry-over from other donors' samples.

The CDR3 region has the DNA TGTGCCAGCAGCTTACTCGACAGAAACACTGAAGCTTTCTTT. Protein sequence: CASSLLDRNTEAFF. The chain recombines TRBV7-9 with TRBJ1-1; tentative D call: TRBD1 (5 bases). V lost 2 bases and J lost 2, with 9 bases in between. Germline CDR1 and CDR2: SEHNR and FQNEAQ (reference sequence). This CDR3 contains 14 residues.

The chain carries TRBV29-1 and TRBJ1-4; no firm D call. CDR1 SQVTM and CDR2 ANQGSEA come from the germline V gene. Between the trimmed V and J ends, which lost 4 bases and 3 bases, there was a span of 6 bases. This CDR3 contains 12 residues. The CDR3 bases are TGCAGCGTTGCGCAGGCTAATGAAAAACTGTTTTTT. Translated: CSVAQANEKLFF.

The genes are TRBV28 and TRBJ2-5, with 7 bases aligning to TRBD1. V gave up 5 bases and J gave up 1 base; unmatched junction bases: 7. Looked up from germline, CDR1 is MDHEN and CDR2 is SYDVKM. The CDR3 totals 15 residues. This CDR3 is CASSEDRAGQETQYF. The CDR3 DNA sequence: TGTGCCAGCAGTGAAGACAGGGCTGGCCAAGAGACCCAGTACTTC. Filled out from reference TRBV28 and TRBJ2-5, the complete variable domain reads DVKVTQSSRYLVKRTGEKVFLECVQDMDHENMFWYRQDPGLGLRLIYFSYDVKMKEKGDIPEGYSVSREKKERFSLILESASTNQTSMYLCASSEDRAGQETQYFGPGTRLLVL.

The V gene is TRBV6-1, the J gene TRBJ1-2; 10 nucleotides align to TRBD1. Trimming removed 0 bases from V and 7 bases from J; junction bases left unmatched: 5. Germline V gives CDR1 MNHNS, CDR2 SASEGT. The CDR3 contains 15 residues. Here the CDR3 DNA reads TGTGCCAGCAGTGAAGCAGGGACAGGGGTGGGTGGCTACACCTTC. As protein: CASSEAGTGVGGYTF.

V usage is TRBV24-1 and J usage is TRBJ2-1, with D unresolved. In germline, CDR1 is KGHDR, CDR2 SFDVKD. This CDR3 spans 12 amino acids. V was trimmed by 7 bases and J by 5 bases, leaving 8 bases between them. DNA of the CDR3: TGTGCCACCAGAACCTTGAACAATGAGCAGTTCTTC. Translation: CATRTLNNEQFF.

The chain joins TRBV28 to TRBJ2-5; TRBD1 aligns across 7 bases. V gave up 3 bases and J gave up 8 bases; unmatched junction bases: 9. CDR1 MDHEN and CDR2 SYDVKM come from the germline V gene. The CDR3 totals 14 residues. CDR3 DNA sequence: TGTGCCAGCAGTTTTGGACAGGCCTACGTAACCCAGTACTTC. Its protein product is CASSFGQAYVTQYF.

This chain links TRBV20-1 with TRBJ2-4; TRBD2 is a possible D gene (5 bases). V lost 3 bases, J lost 6 bases, and 12 bases lay in between. The CDR3 covers 13 residues. CDR1 and CDR2 from the germline V gene are DFQATT and SNEGSKA (reference sequence). The CDR3 DNA reads as TGCAGTGCTAGTCCGGGGTGGATAAACATTCAGTACTTC. It translates to CSASPGWINIQYF.

The chain uses TRBV11-2 and TRBJ2-3; 7 bases are shared with TRBD1. The CDR3 is 16 residues long. The V segment lost 3 bases and the J segment 9 bases; nucleotides outside the gene matches: 15. Germline V gene sequence: CDR1 SGHAT, CDR2 FQNNGV. CDR3 in DNA: TGTGCCAGCAGCTTTCGGACACAGGGGTTGTTTAGGACGCAGTATTTT. It specifies CASSFRTQGLFRTQYF.

V usage is TRBV28 and J usage is TRBJ1-4, with 7 bases matching TRBD1. The CDR3 totals 13 residues. Germline V gene data show CDR1 as MDHEN and CDR2 as SYDVKM. J gave up 3 bases and V 9 bases, and 4 bases lay outside the gene matches. The DNA for the CDR3 is TGTGCCAGTAAGGGGGCGGCTAATGAAAAACTGTTTTTT. This translates into CASKGAANEKLFF.

This clonotype was counted between two and nine times. The rearrangement joins TRBV10-3 to TRBJ1-2; the match to TRBD1 covers 8 bases. Germline assignment: CDR1 ENHRY and CDR2 SYGVKD. The CDR3 spans 14 residues. Losses at the gene ends were 8 bases for V and 9 bases for J; bases not matched to a gene: 14. CDR3 amino acids: CAIGPNAGGERYTF. DNA of the CDR3: TGTGCCATCGGGCCAAATGCAGGGGGCGAACGCTACACCTTC.

This clonotype was counted a few times. CDR3 DNA sequence: TGTGCCAGTAGTATCGCGGCTAGCGGGATGTCCTACAATGAGCAGTTCTTC. Translation gives CASSIAASGMSYNEQFF. The chain uses TRBV19 and TRBJ2-1; 9 nucleotides agree with TRBD2. Germline V lookup: CDR1 LNHDA, CDR2 SQIVND (reference sequence). The ends lost 3 bases at V and 1 base at J; junction bases unmatched: 7. This CDR3 is 17 amino acids long.

The chain carries TRBV19 and TRBJ2-5, with unresolved D. The CDR3 covers 13 residues. Germline loops: CDR1 LNHDA, CDR2 SQIVND (reference sequence). V lost 6 bases and J 7 bases, leaving 15 bases between the germline ends. In DNA, the CDR3 is TGTGCCAGTAGACCCCAGAGCGCGCGGACCCAGTACTTC. Amino acids: CASRPQSARTQYF. Supplemented by reference TRBV19 and TRBJ2-5, the full variable domain reads DGGITQSPKYLFRKEGQNVTLSCEQNLNHDAMYWYRQDPGQGLRLIYYSQIVNDFQKGDIAEGYSVSREKKESFPLTVTSAQKNPTAFYLCASRPQSARTQYFGPGTRLLVL.

In this sample, this clonotype turned up many times. The V call is TRBV6-5, the J call TRBJ2-1; TRBD1 matches at 10 bases. V lost 0 bases, J lost 7 bases, and 3 bases stayed unmatched. This CDR3 has 15 amino acids. Germline V gives CDR1 MNHEY, CDR2 SVGAGI. The CDR3 nucleotides are TGTGCCAGCAGTTACTCGGGACAGGGGTTTAATGAGCAGTTCTTC. Amino acids: CASSYSGQGFNEQFF.

CDR3 DNA sequence: TGCAGTGCTGCCTCGACTAGCGGGAGTCTAAATACGCAGTATTTT. Translating it yields CSAASTSGSLNTQYF. V and J are TRBV20-1 and TRBJ2-3; TRBD2 matches 12 bases. The CDR3 length is 15 residues. The junction had 10 bases not matched to a gene; V was cut back by 5 bases and J by 7 bases. The germline gives CDR1 DFQATT, CDR2 SNEGSKA (reference sequence).

Only a few counts were recorded for this clonotype. The chain recombines TRBV12-3 or TRBV12-4 with TRBJ2-2; the D gene is possibly TRBD1 (5 bases). This CDR3 is built from 14 residues. V shed 6 bases and J shed 1 base, with 9 bases lying between them. This CDR3 is CASRFDRNTGELFF. The CDR3 bases are TGTGCCAGCAGATTCGACAGGAACACCGGGGAGCTGTTTTTT.

V usage is TRBV6-5 and J usage is TRBJ1-5; tentative D call: TRBD1 (6 bases). The CDR3 sequence is 14 residues long. The germline CDR1 and CDR2 sequences are MNHEY and SVGAGI. V lost 6 bases to trimming and J lost 6 bases, with 15 bases between them. This CDR3 is CASRRAGAGQPQHF. As DNA, the CDR3 is TGTGCCAGCAGACGAGCAGGGGCGGGTCAGCCCCAGCATTTT.

V usage is TRBV20-1 and J usage is TRBJ2-3; TRBD2 agrees at 10 bases. Per the germline V gene, CDR1 is DFQATT and CDR2 is SNEGSKA (reference sequence). Trimming removed 2 bases from V and 0 bases from J; junction bases left unmatched: 11. The CDR3 extends over 18 amino acids. The CDR3 loop reads CSARSGVAGGASTDTQYF. As DNA, the CDR3 is TGCAGTGCTAGAAGTGGGGTAGCGGGAGGCGCTAGCACAGATACGCAGTATTTT.

The gene calls are TRBV6-2 or TRBV6-3 and TRBJ1-4, with D tentatively TRBD1 (6 bases). CDR3 length: 14 amino acids. V shed 6 bases and J shed 7 bases, with 15 bases lying between them. Germline V gives CDR1 MNHEY, CDR2 SVGEGT. The CDR3 nucleotides are TGTGCCAGCAGCCAAGGGGGGCGAGGTGAAAAACTGTTTTTT. Translation gives CASSQGGRGEKLFF.

The chain uses TRBV6-2 or TRBV6-3 and TRBJ1-5; D remains unclear. This CDR3 has 14 residues. Trimming stripped 7 bases from V and 13 bases from J, with 23 bases between. Per the germline V gene, CDR1 is MNHEY and CDR2 is SVGEGT. The CDR3 nucleotides are TGTGCCAGCAACTCCCGGGCCAAACATGTGAGGCAGCATTTT. Encoded protein: CASNSRAKHVRQHF.

Of note for this clonotype: This could be a read error, since a much larger clone is one nucleotide away. This chain uses TRBV7-2 with TRBJ1-1; a possible D gene is TRBD1 (5 bases). This CDR3 comprises 13 residues. Trimming stripped 6 bases from V and 1 base from J, with 9 bases between. Looked up from germline, CDR1 is SGHTA and CDR2 is FQGNSA. The CDR3 sequence is CTSRAGQNTEAFF. The CDR3 DNA reads as TGTACCAGCAGAGCCGGACAGAACACTGAAGCTTTCTTT. The full variable domain, in which reference TRBV7-2 and TRBJ1-1 provide the parts outside the CDR3, is GAGVSQSPSNKVTEKGKDVELRCDPISGHTALYWYRQSLGQGLEFLIYFQGNSAPDKSGLPSDRFSAERTGGSVSTLTIQRTQQEDSAVYLCTSRAGQNTEAFFGQGTRLTVV.

This clonotype was seen a few times. The chain has TRBV30 and TRBJ2-7, with a weak D call TRBD1 (5 bases). Germline V gene data show CDR1 as GTSNPN and CDR2 as SVGIG (reference sequence). The V end was cut by 4 bases, the J end by 6 bases, with 19 bases between. This CDR3 is built from 14 residues. This CDR3 reads CAWKVYAERGEQYF. In DNA form, the CDR3 reads TGTGCCTGGAAGGTTTACGCCGAAAGGGGCGAGCAGTACTTC.

This chain links TRBV6-6 with TRBJ2-7; weak D call: TRBD2 (6 bases). The germline CDR1 and CDR2 sequences are MNHNY and SVGAGI (reference sequence). V lost 2 bases, J lost 3 bases, and 17 bases lay in between. The CDR3 has 16 amino acids. The DNA of the CDR3 is TGTGCCAGCAGTTACGTCGCGGAGGGAGTCAACTACGAGCAGTACGTC. It specifies CASSYVAEGVNYEQYV.

This clonotype was picked up one time. This sequence joins TRBV6-2 or TRBV6-3 and TRBJ1-4; D possibly corresponds to TRBD1 (5 bases). The V gene's germline CDR1 is MNHEY and CDR2 SVGEGT. The CDR3 consists of 12 residues. Trimming pared 7 bases from V and 3 bases from J, leaving 6 bases between. The CDR3 protein is CASMTANEKLFF. The DNA for the CDR3 is TGTGCCAGCATGACAGCTAATGAAAAACTGTTTTTT.

The V call is TRBV29-1, the J call TRBJ2-1; the match to TRBD2 covers 8 bases. Per the germline V gene, CDR1 is SQVTM and CDR2 is ANQGSEA. With V trimmed by 3 bases and J by 9 bases, 10 bases remained unmatched. The CDR3 is made up of 14 amino acids. In DNA form, the CDR3 reads TGCAGCGTTGATCCAGCGGGAGTAGGCAGTGAGCAGTTCTTC. Translated: CSVDPAGVGSEQFF.

This clonotype came up a few times. CDR3 sequence: CATAVDAGELFF. The CDR3 DNA reads as TGTGCCACCGCCGTGGACGCCGGGGAGCTGTTTTTT. This chain connects TRBV6-1 to TRBJ2-2, with no clear D. Trimming removed 10 bases at V and 6 bases at J, with 12 bases between. This CDR3 has 12 amino acids. Germline V gene lookup returns CDR1 MNHNS and CDR2 SASEGT.

CDR3 DNA: TGCAGCGTTGAGGAGGTAACCACCGGGGAGCTGTTTTTT. Translated: CSVEEVTTGELFF. The J gene is TRBJ2-2, the V gene TRBV29-1; the D gene is possibly TRBD2 (5 bases). CDR3 length: 13 amino acids. Looked up from germline, CDR1 is SQVTM and CDR2 is ANQGSEA. Trimming removed 3 bases at V and 4 bases at J, with 9 bases between.

This chain connects TRBV4-3 to TRBJ2-3; D may match TRBD1 or TRBD2 (5 bases each). The germline gives CDR1 LGHNA, CDR2 YSLEER. The CDR3 extends over 13 amino acids. The V end lost 0 bases, the J end lost 11 bases, and 12 bases lay between the germline ends. The CDR3: CASSQDPGTLQYF. For the CDR3, the DNA is TGCGCCAGCAGCCAAGACCCTGGGACGCTGCAGTATTTT.

V usage is TRBV20-1 and J usage is TRBJ1-1; D unclear. Trimming left V 6 bases short and J 0 bases short, with 11 bases between. Germline loops: CDR1 DFQATT, CDR2 SNEGSKA (reference sequence). The CDR3 extends over 13 amino acids. The CDR3 protein is CSADGLVNTEAFF. The DNA for the CDR3 is TGCAGTGCGGACGGGTTAGTGAACACTGAAGCTTTCTTT.

This sequence joins TRBV28 and TRBJ2-5; a possible D gene is TRBD2 (6 bases). The CDR3 totals 14 residues. Germline loops: CDR1 MDHEN, CDR2 SYDVKM. The V and J ends lost 5 bases and 5 bases respectively, with 15 bases between them. The CDR3 coding sequence is TGTGCCAGCAGTCCGGGACTTAATGGGGAGACCCAGTACTTC. Translating it yields CASSPGLNGETQYF.